The sequence of this TCR beta chain was determined in a study of radiotherapy plus CTLA-4 blockade in lung cancer. TCRdb's copy holds only in-frame clones and misses some; the assay was immunoSEQ multiplex PCR. This sample carries approximately 99,000 clones, around 88% of them seen once, and the ten largest clones take more than 4.5%. This CDR3 contains 15 residues. Germline CDR1 reads SGHTA; CDR2 reads FQGNSA. V was shortened by 3 bases and J by 4 bases, with 14 bases between the two germline ends. The sample in question was peripheral blood, obtained from a patient treated with radiotherapy plus ipilimumab. The J gene is TRBJ2-3, the V gene TRBV7-2; D ambiguous. The TCR was taken from a human donor with non-small cell lung cancer that progressed on radiotherapy plus ipilimumab. The CDR3 is CASSFGLSFPDTQYF. CDR3 nucleotide sequence: TGTGCCAGCAGCTTTGGGCTTAGCTTCCCAGATACGCAGTATTTT.